The rows below give T cell receptor beta chains drawn from one sample of a study of blood T cell repertoires in COVID-19. The data were produced by immunoSEQ multiplex PCR, yet TCRdb's version contains in-frame clones alone and is incomplete. The sample lists under 50,000 clones, 93% occurring once. Sequencing input: peripheral blood. The receptors were gathered from a man in his 60s with COVID-19, enrolled during active disease. CDR3s include the opening cysteine and the closing phenylalanine or tryptophan. The order of the fields is D gene, J gene, CDR3 length, V gene, clone size, CDR3 protein, CDR3 DNA. A D gene is named only where the DNA matches it firmly. The size entry is marked missing in some rows and otherwise reads once, few, many or a size class.

TRBD2,TRBJ2-1,13,TRBV7-9,once,CASSGTMGNEQFF,TGTGCCAGCAGCGGGACTATGGGCAATGAGCAGTTCTTC
-,TRBJ2-2,17,TRBV7-2,-,CASSLAPFLAITGELFF,TGTGCCAGCAGCTTAGCGCCCTTTCTAGCTATCACCGGGGAGCTGTTTTTT
-,TRBJ2-2,18,TRBV5-1,-,CASSWGTLPGGNTGELFF,TGCGCCAGCAGCTGGGGGACCCTCCCCGGGGGGAACACCGGGGAGCTGTTTTTT
-,TRBJ2-6,14,TRBV27,-,CASSRVSGANVLTF,TGTGCCAGCAGCAGGGTCTCTGGGGCCAACGTCCTGACTTTC
TRBD1,TRBJ2-2,15,TRBV7-3,-,CASSRGQVNAGELFF,TGTGCCAGCAGCCGGGGACAGGTCAACGCCGGGGAGCTGTTTTTT
-,TRBJ1-1,16,TRBV7-9,-,CASSFIGRGSGTEAFF,TGTGCCAGCAGCTTTATCGGACGGGGATCGGGCACTGAAGCTTTCTTT
TRBD1,TRBJ2-7,17,TRBV18,-,CASSPARVGTGQAEQYF,TGTGCCAGCTCACCAGCTAGGGTTGGGACAGGGCAGGCCGAGCAGTACTTC
TRBD1,TRBJ1-5,15,TRBV19,-,CASTTGDRVDQPQHF,TGTGCCAGTACCACCGGTGACAGGGTAGATCAGCCCCAGCATTTT
TRBD1,TRBJ1-1,15,TRBV3-1/TRBV3-2,-,CASSPTGTGNTEAFF,TGTGCCAGCAGTCCGACCGGGACAGGGAACACTGAAGCTTTCTTT
TRBD1,TRBJ2-5,14,TRBV24-1,-,CATSDQGQVETQYF,TGTGCCACCAGTGACCAGGGACAGGTAGAGACCCAGTACTTC
-,TRBJ1-3,13,TRBV6-4,-,CASESGCGNTIYF,TGTGCCAGCGAGTCAGGGTGTGGAAACACCATATATTTT
TRBD1,TRBJ1-2,13,TRBV2,-,CASYFTGGRGYTF,TGTGCCAGCTACTTTACAGGGGGCAGGGGCTACACCTTC
TRBD1,TRBJ2-7,14,TRBV27,-,CASSGDRGAYEQYF,TGTGCCAGCAGCGGGGACAGGGGGGCCTACGAGCAGTACTTC
TRBD2,TRBJ2-1,15,TRBV9,-,CASSAQPGTNNEQFF,TGTGCCAGCAGCGCGCAGCCCGGGACTAACAATGAGCAGTTCTTC
-,TRBJ1-1,18,TRBV5-1,-,CASSLMPPLQVRGGEAFF,TGCGCCAGCAGCTTGATGCCGCCACTACAGGTACGAGGGGGTGAAGCTTTCTTT
TRBD1,TRBJ2-7,13,TRBV19,-,CASSVDRDYEQYF,TGTGCCAGTAGTGTGGACAGGGACTACGAGCAGTACTTC
-,TRBJ1-3,14,TRBV5-4,-,CASSTTLAGNTIYF,TGTGCCAGCAGCACTACCTTAGCTGGAAACACCATATATTTT
-,TRBJ1-1,14,TRBV29-1,-,CSVRAAGAVSEAFF,TGCAGCGTTCGGGCGGCAGGGGCCGTCTCTGAAGCTTTCTTT
TRBD1,TRBJ2-7,15,TRBV2,-,CASSGPGTGSYEQYF,TGTGCCAGCAGTGGTCCCGGGACAGGTTCCTACGAGCAGTACTTC
-,TRBJ1-2,15,TRBV5-6,-,CASSPPGGPFYGYTF,TGTGCCAGCAGCCCCCCGGGAGGGCCGTTCTATGGCTACACCTTC
TRBD1,TRBJ2-7,14,TRBV5-1,-,CASSMGQGSYEQYF,TGCGCCAGCAGCATGGGACAGGGGTCCTACGAGCAGTACTTC
TRBD2,TRBJ2-3,17,TRBV9,-,CASSVAWGGGTTDTQYF,TGTGCCAGCAGCGTAGCTTGGGGCGGGGGTACCACAGATACGCAGTATTTT
-,TRBJ2-7,17,TRBV9,-,CASSVAPSSGATYEQYF,TGTGCCAGCAGCGTAGCCCCATCCAGCGGAGCCACCTACGAGCAGTACTTC
TRBD1,TRBJ2-3,15,TRBV5-5,once,CASSRTGVSTDTQYF,TGTGCCAGCAGCCGGACAGGGGTTAGCACAGATACGCAGTATTTT
TRBD1,TRBJ2-7,12,TRBV7-9,-,CASSLTGFEQYF,TGTGCCAGCAGCTTGACAGGGTTCGAGCAGTACTTC
-,TRBJ2-2,16,TRBV6-2/TRBV6-3,-,CASSYHRTSYTGELFF,TGTGCCAGCAGTTATCATCGGACTTCCTACACCGGGGAGCTGTTTTTT
-,TRBJ1-2,14,TRBV18,-,CASSSTVPNYGYTF,TGTGCCAGCTCATCGACAGTACCTAACTATGGCTACACCTTC
-,TRBJ2-7,12,TRBV18,-,CASSPDRGEQYF,TGTGCCAGCTCACCAGATCGGGGCGAGCAGTACTTC
-,TRBJ2-5,14,TRBV5-4,-,CASSSHITQETQYF,TGTGCCAGCAGCTCCCACATAACCCAAGAGACCCAGTACTTC
-,TRBJ2-1,16,TRBV11-3,-,CASSRGLVASYNEQFF,TGTGCCAGCAGCAGGGGACTCGTGGCCTCCTACAATGAGCAGTTCTTC
TRBD1,TRBJ1-3,14,TRBV28,-,CASSLTGTGNTIYF,TGTGCCAGCAGTCTGACAGGGACTGGAAACACCATATATTTT
TRBD2,TRBJ2-7,15,TRBV5-1,-,CASSWGSGGPYEQYF,TGCGCCAGCAGCTGGGGGAGCGGGGGACCCTACGAGCAGTACTTC
TRBD2,TRBJ2-5,17,TRBV3-1/TRBV3-2,-,CASSQDREGVSGETQYF,TGTGCCAGCAGCCAAGATCGGGAGGGAGTGTCGGGCGAGACCCAGTACTTC
-,TRBJ1-5,13,TRBV18,-,CASSRGLYQPQHF,TGTGCCAGCTCACGAGGGCTGTATCAGCCCCAGCATTTT
TRBD2,TRBJ2-1,17,TRBV5-1,few,CASSLGTSVPTYNEQFF,TGCGCCAGCAGCCTCGGGACTAGCGTACCCACCTACAATGAGCAGTTCTTC
TRBD1,TRBJ2-7,13,TRBV5-4,-,CASSPDRGRQQYF,TGTGCCAGCAGCCCGGACAGGGGGCGACAGCAGTACTTC
-,TRBJ1-2,14,TRBV28,-,CASRRVVWAYGYTF,TGTGCCAGCAGGCGCGTCGTGTGGGCCTATGGCTACACCTTC
-,TRBJ1-5,12,TRBV2,-,CASSKQDQPQHF,TGTGCCAGCAGTAAACAGGATCAGCCCCAGCATTTT
-,TRBJ2-7,12,TRBV19,-,CASSTVQGPVYF,TGTGCCAGTAGTACCGTACAGGGCCCCGTATACTTC
-,TRBJ2-2,16,TRBV2,-,CASSRDSPKNTGELFF,TGTGCCAGCAGCCGGGATTCTCCTAAGAACACCGGGGAGCTGTTTTTT
-,TRBJ1-5,14,TRBV2,-,CASRGALSNQPQHF,TGTGCCAGCAGAGGGGCGCTTAGCAATCAGCCCCAGCATTTT
-,TRBJ2-6,14,TRBV3-1/TRBV3-2,-,CASSSPTGFNVLTF,TGTGCCAGCAGCTCCCCAACAGGGTTCAACGTCCTGACTTTC
-,TRBJ1-2,15,TRBV7-9,-,CASSLTIRQNYGYTF,TGTGCCAGCAGCCTCACCATCCGACAGAACTATGGCTACACCTTC
-,TRBJ2-3,15,TRBV7-2,-,CASSFRQGITDTQYF,TGTGCCAGCAGCTTTAGGCAGGGGATCACAGATACGCAGTATTTT
-,TRBJ2-5,13,TRBV4-1,-,CASSHDVEETQYF,TGCGCCAGCAGCCACGATGTAGAGGAGACCCAGTACTTC
-,TRBJ1-2,18,TRBV9,-,CASSVVPNTKTTNYGYTF,TGTGCCAGCAGCGTAGTTCCCAACACCAAAACTACTAACTATGGCTACACCTTC
-,TRBJ1-1,16,TRBV5-5,-,CASSLYLDKLNTEAFF,TGTGCCAGCAGCTTGTATTTGGACAAGTTGAACACTGAAGCTTTCTTT
-,TRBJ1-1,15,TRBV27,-,CASTRAGTQGYEAFF,TGTGCCAGCACCAGAGCGGGGACCCAAGGTTATGAAGCTTTCTTT